The source of this T cell receptor (beta chain) is a study of shared clonotypes between healthy human individuals. Clones were sequenced by immunoSEQ multiplex PCR, and TCRdb holds only the in-frame ones, with some missing. The sample lists 490,000 or so clones; 76% were seen once. Germline V gives CDR1 MNHNY, CDR2 SVGAGI (reference sequence). V was clipped by 6 bases and J by 2 bases; unmatched bases: 7. There are 14 residues in the CDR3. The sequenced sample consisted of PBMCs. The clonotype was recovered from a woman in her forties in good health. Some clones in this sample may be carry-over from other donors' samples. The chain recombines TRBV6-6 with TRBJ2-7; 7 bases align to TRBD1. The DNA for the CDR3 is TGTGCCAGCAGACCAAGGACAGGAACCTACGAGCAGTACTTC. Residues: CASRPRTGTYEQYF.